The 21 T cell receptor beta chains below come from one sample, sequenced in a study of T cell responses to AZD1222 COVID-19 vaccine. Produced via immunoSEQ multiplex PCR; TCRdb's table is partial and in-frame only. The repertoire includes more than 95,000 clones, around 90% of them detected once, and 4.4% sits in the top ten. Sample: peripheral blood, taken on day 0 of AZD1222 vaccination. These receptors were collected from an adult in good health.

This chain joins TRBV4-3 and TRBJ2-7, with 8 positions matching TRBD2. Germline V gives CDR1 LGHNA, CDR2 YSLEER. The CDR3 consists of 16 residues. V lost 3 bases, J lost 2 bases, and 9 bases stayed unmatched. CDR3 protein: CASSQATGTSTYEQYF. CDR3 sequence (DNA): TGCGCCAGCAGCCAGGCTACCGGGACTAGTACCTACGAGCAGTACTTC.

The chain links TRBV28 to TRBJ1-1, with D maybe TRBD1 (6 bases). Trimming took 7 bases from V and 4 from J, leaving 16 bases between them. This CDR3 comprises 14 residues. CDR1 MDHEN and CDR2 SYDVKM come from the germline V gene. The CDR3 nucleotides are TGTGCCAGCACCGGCCACACAGGGACCACTGAAGCTTTCTTT. Amino acid sequence: CASTGHTGTTEAFF.

This chain connects TRBV14 to TRBJ2-2; perhaps TRBD1 as D (6 bases). CDR3 length: 15 residues. The germline V gene has CDR1 SGHDN and CDR2 FVKESK. Trimming stripped 5 bases from V and 6 bases from J, with 16 bases between. CDR3 sequence reads: CASSWTALAAGELFF. The DNA for the CDR3 is TGTGCCAGCAGCTGGACAGCTCTGGCCGCCGGGGAGCTGTTTTTT.

The genes are TRBV7-9 and TRBJ2-1; D is perhaps TRBD1 or TRBD2 (6 bases each). Trimming pared 6 bases from V and 4 bases from J, leaving 19 bases between. Germline V gene lookup returns CDR1 SEHNR and CDR2 FQNEAQ (reference sequence). This CDR3 is built from 16 residues. DNA of the CDR3: TGTGCCAGCAGTCCGGGGGCAGCCGAGAAGTACAATGAGCAGTTCTTC. This sequence encodes CASSPGAAEKYNEQFF.

The chain has TRBV6-2 or TRBV6-3 and TRBJ1-2, with D perhaps matching TRBD1 (6 bases). Germline lookup yields CDR1 MNHEY and CDR2 SVGEGT. The CDR3 is made up of 14 amino acids. Trimming removed 0 bases at V and 2 bases at J, with 7 bases between. The CDR3 DNA is TGTGCCAGCAGTTACTCCGGGACAAACTATGGCTACACCTTC. Residues: CASSYSGTNYGYTF.

In its sample, this clone was seen once. The chain carries TRBV4-1 and TRBJ2-3; possibly TRBD1 or TRBD2 for D (5 bases each). Looked up from germline, CDR1 is MGHRA and CDR2 is YSYEKL. The CDR3 covers 15 residues. Trimming removed 4 bases from V and 0 bases from J, with 11 bases in between. CDR3 loop: CASSPRDGSTDTQYF. The CDR3 DNA sequence: TGCGCCAGCAGCCCCCGGGACGGTAGCACAGATACGCAGTATTTT.

This chain joins TRBV24-1 and TRBJ1-5, with D maybe TRBD1 (5 bases). Germline CDR1 and CDR2: KGHDR and SFDVKD. The CDR3 runs 14 residues. With 6 bases removed from V and 3 bases from J, the gap between germline ends came to 11 bases. CDR3 nucleotide sequence: TGTGCCACCAGTCCAGACAGTTCCAATCAGCCCCAGCATTTT. Amino acid sequence: CATSPDSSNQPQHF.

The chain carries TRBV6-1 and TRBJ2-6, with 7 bases that match TRBD1. The V gene's germline CDR1 is MNHNS and CDR2 SASEGT. This CDR3 is built from 17 residues. With 4 bases clipped from V and 0 bases from J, the junction kept 6 bases outside the gene matches. The CDR3 bases are TGTGCCAGCAGTGCGGACAGGCGAAGCTCTGGGGCCAACGTCCTGACTTTC. It yields the protein CASSADRRSSGANVLTF.

The chain uses TRBV7-2 and TRBJ2-7, with TRBD2 identical over 8 bases. The germline V gene has CDR1 SGHTA and CDR2 FQGNSA. This CDR3 is built from 16 residues. Trimming cost V 4 bases and J 6 bases; bases outside gene matches: 14. Here the CDR3 reads CASSSLLSGGFVEQYF. The CDR3 DNA is TGTGCCAGCAGCTCACTTCTCTCGGGGGGGTTCGTCGAGCAGTACTTC. Full variable domain (rest looked up from reference TRBV7-2 and TRBJ2-7): GAGVSQSPSNKVTEKGKDVELRCDPISGHTALYWYRQSLGQGLEFLIYFQGNSAPDKSGLPSDRFSAERTGGSVSTLTIQRTQQEDSAVYLCASSSLLSGGFVEQYFGPGTRLTVT.

J is TRBJ1-4 and V is TRBV11-2; 7 nucleotides match TRBD1. Unmatched junction bases numbered 9, after V lost 3 bases and J lost 11 bases. Per germline, CDR1 SGHAT and CDR2 FQNNGV. The CDR3 spans 14 residues. As DNA, the CDR3 is TGTGCCAGCAGCTTGGCCCACAGGGGAGAGAAACTGTTTTTT. This codes for CASSLAHRGEKLFF.

This chain connects TRBV19 to TRBJ2-1; D might be TRBD1 or TRBD2, each matching 5 bases. The CDR3 contains 15 residues. Between the trimmed V and J ends, which lost 4 bases and 2 bases, there was a span of 12 bases. The germline gives CDR1 LNHDA, CDR2 SQIVND (reference sequence). CDR3 in amino acids: CASSTGPITYNEQFF. The CDR3 nucleotides are TGTGCCAGTAGTACGGGGCCAATCACCTACAATGAGCAGTTCTTC.

The chain couples TRBV7-9 to TRBJ2-5; D call uncertain. V gave up 2 bases and J gave up 0 bases, with 7 bases separating them. Germline CDR1 is SEHNR and CDR2 is FQNEAQ (reference sequence). CDR3 length: 14 residues. The CDR3 DNA sequence: TGTGCCAGCAGCTTATCTGGGTACCAAGAGACCCAGTACTTC. It translates to CASSLSGYQETQYF.

The rearrangement links TRBV2 to TRBJ1-6, with TRBD1 identical over 7 bases. The trim removed 7 bases at V and 0 bases at J, leaving 9 bases unmatched. Germline-derived CDR1 and CDR2 are SNHLY and FYNNEI. CDR3 size: 17 residues. The CDR3, as DNA: TGTGCCAGCACCTCAGGACAGGCGAGCTCCTATAATTCACCCCTCCACTTT. It is translated as CASTSGQASSYNSPLHF.

The chain joins TRBV5-4 to TRBJ2-3; D may match TRBD1 or TRBD2 (6 bases each). V shed 0 bases and J shed 0 bases, with 11 bases lying between them. CDR3 length: 16 amino acids. Germline V gene data show CDR1 as SGHNT and CDR2 as YYREEE (reference sequence). CDR3 DNA: TGTGCCAGCAGCTTGGTAGGGGGGCCTAGCACAGATACGCAGTATTTT. It translates to CASSLVGGPSTDTQYF.

The genes are TRBV28 and TRBJ1-5, with D possibly TRBD1 on 5 matching bases. V was pared by 5 bases and J by 0 bases, with 20 bases between. CDR3 length: 18 amino acids. CDR1 and CDR2 (germline): MDHEN, SYDVKM. This CDR3 is CASSRLIRDSYSNQPQHF. CDR3 DNA: TGTGCCAGCAGTCGACTGATCCGGGACTCTTATAGCAATCAGCCCCAGCATTTT.

The DNA of the CDR3 is TGTGCCAGCAGCATCAGTGCTCAGCCCCAGCATTTT. Its protein product is CASSISAQPQHF. The V call is TRBV5-8, the J call TRBJ1-5; D gene ambiguous. The V gene's germline CDR1 is SGHTS and CDR2 YDEGEE. There are 12 residues in the CDR3. V shed 4 bases and J shed 6 bases, with 8 bases lying between them. Full variable domain (outside the CDR3, taken from reference TRBV5-8 and TRBJ1-5): EAGVTQSPTHLIKTRGQQATLRCSPISGHTSVYWYQQALGLGLQFLLWYDEGEERNRGNFPPRFSGRQFPNYSSELNVNALELEDSALYLCASSISAQPQHFGDGTRLSIL.

V is TRBV12-3 or TRBV12-4 and J is TRBJ2-7, with 7 bases lining up with TRBD1. J was trimmed by 6 bases and V by 5 bases; bases with no gene match: 4. This CDR3 spans 12 amino acids. The CDR3 here is CASSIGGTEQYF. The CDR3 DNA sequence: TGTGCCAGCAGTATAGGGGGCACCGAGCAGTACTTC.

J is TRBJ1-3 and V is TRBV13, with D possibly matching TRBD1 (5 bases). V dropped 1 base and J dropped 1 base, with 8 bases sitting between them. Germline V CDR1 and CDR2: PRHDT, FYEKMQ (reference sequence). The CDR3 is 15 residues long. CDR3 DNA sequence: TGTGCCAGCAGCTTAGATCCAGGGTCTGGAAACACCATATATTTT. It encodes CASSLDPGSGNTIYF.

The rearrangement uses TRBV7-9 and TRBJ1-1; a weak D match, TRBD1 (5 bases). From germline, CDR1 is SEHNR and CDR2 FQNEAQ (reference sequence). Deletions cut 5 bases from V and 11 bases from J, with 15 bases between. The CDR3 spans 12 residues. Written as DNA, the CDR3 is TGTGCCAGCAGCCAAGACAGTTCGGTTGCTTTCTTT. It is translated as CASSQDSSVAFF.

This chain joins TRBV5-1 and TRBJ2-5; D perhaps matches TRBD2 (5 bases). CDR3 length: 14 residues. V lost 2 bases and J 4 bases, leaving 12 bases between the germline ends. Germline V gene lookup returns CDR1 SGHRS and CDR2 YFSETQ. CDR3 bases: TGCGCCAGCAGCTTCCGGCGTGCGGGAGAGACCCAGTACTTC. Encoded protein: CASSFRRAGETQYF.

The CDR3: CASSPRTAYGYTF. CDR3 nucleotides: TGTGCCAGCAGTCCCCGGACAGCCTATGGCTACACCTTC. The V gene is TRBV27, the J gene TRBJ1-2; a possible D gene is TRBD1 (6 bases). V lost 5 bases to trimming and J lost 4 bases, with 11 bases between them. CDR3 length equals 13 residues. CDR1 and CDR2 from the germline V gene are MNHEY and SMNVEV (reference sequence).